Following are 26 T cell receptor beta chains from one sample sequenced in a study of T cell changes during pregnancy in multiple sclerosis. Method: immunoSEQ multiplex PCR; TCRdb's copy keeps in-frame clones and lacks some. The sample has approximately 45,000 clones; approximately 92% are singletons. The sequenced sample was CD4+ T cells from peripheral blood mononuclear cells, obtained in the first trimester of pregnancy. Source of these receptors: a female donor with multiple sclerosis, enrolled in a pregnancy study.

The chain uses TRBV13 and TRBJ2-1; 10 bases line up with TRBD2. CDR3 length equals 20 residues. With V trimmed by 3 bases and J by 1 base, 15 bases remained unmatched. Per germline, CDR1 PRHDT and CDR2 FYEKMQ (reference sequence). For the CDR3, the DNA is TGTGCCAGCAGCTTGAGACTAGCGGGTAGATCTGACCTATCCTACAATGAGCAGTTCTTC. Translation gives CASSLRLAGRSDLSYNEQFF.

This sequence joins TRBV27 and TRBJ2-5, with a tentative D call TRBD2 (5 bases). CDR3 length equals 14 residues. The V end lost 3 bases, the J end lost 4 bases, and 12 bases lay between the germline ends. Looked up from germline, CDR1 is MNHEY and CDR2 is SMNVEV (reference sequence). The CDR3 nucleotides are TGTGCCAGCAGTTTCATCGGGATAGGAGAGACCCAGTACTTC. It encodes CASSFIGIGETQYF.

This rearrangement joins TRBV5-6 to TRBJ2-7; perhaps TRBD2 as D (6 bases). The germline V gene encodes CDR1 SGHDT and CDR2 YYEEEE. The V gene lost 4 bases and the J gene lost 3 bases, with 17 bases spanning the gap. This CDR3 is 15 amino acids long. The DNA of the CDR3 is TGTGCCAGCAGCCCTCCCGGGAGAGTAGGCTACGAGCAGTACTTC. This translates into CASSPPGRVGYEQYF.

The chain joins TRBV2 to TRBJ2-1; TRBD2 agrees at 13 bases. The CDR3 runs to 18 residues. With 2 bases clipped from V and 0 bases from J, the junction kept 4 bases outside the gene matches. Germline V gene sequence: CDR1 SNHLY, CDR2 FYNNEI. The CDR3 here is CASSETTSGRTSYNEQFF. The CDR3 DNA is TGTGCCAGCAGTGAAACGACTAGCGGGAGGACCTCCTACAATGAGCAGTTCTTC.

The CDR3 protein is CASSLGGQGVAEKLFF. The CDR3 region has the DNA TGTGCCAGCAGCTTGGGAGGGCAGGGGGTGGCTGAAAAACTGTTTTTT. The V gene is TRBV5-6, the J gene TRBJ1-4; TRBD1 agrees at 7 bases. The CDR3 covers 16 residues. Germline values: CDR1 SGHDT, CDR2 YYEEEE. J lost 7 bases, V lost 0 bases, and 9 bases had no gene match.

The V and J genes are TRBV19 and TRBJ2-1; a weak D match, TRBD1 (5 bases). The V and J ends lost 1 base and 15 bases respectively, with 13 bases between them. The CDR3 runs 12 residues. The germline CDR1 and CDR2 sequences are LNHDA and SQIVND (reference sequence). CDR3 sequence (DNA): TGTGCCAGTAGTATAGTGGGGCTTAGTCCGTTCTTC. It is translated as CASSIVGLSPFF.

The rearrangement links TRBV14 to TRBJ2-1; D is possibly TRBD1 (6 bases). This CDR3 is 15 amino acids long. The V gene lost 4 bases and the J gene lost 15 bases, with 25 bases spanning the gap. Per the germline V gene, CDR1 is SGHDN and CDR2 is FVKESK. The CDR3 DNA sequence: TGTGCCAGCAGCCTCACACAGGGCTCATCTATAACGAGGTTCTTC. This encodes CASSLTQGSSITRFF. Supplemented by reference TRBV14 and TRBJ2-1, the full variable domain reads EAGVTQFPSHSVIEKGQTVTLRCDPISGHDNLYWYRRVMGKEIKFLLHFVKESKQDESGMPNNRFLAERTGGTYSTLKVQPAELEDSGVYFCASSLTQGSSITRFFGPGTRLTVL.

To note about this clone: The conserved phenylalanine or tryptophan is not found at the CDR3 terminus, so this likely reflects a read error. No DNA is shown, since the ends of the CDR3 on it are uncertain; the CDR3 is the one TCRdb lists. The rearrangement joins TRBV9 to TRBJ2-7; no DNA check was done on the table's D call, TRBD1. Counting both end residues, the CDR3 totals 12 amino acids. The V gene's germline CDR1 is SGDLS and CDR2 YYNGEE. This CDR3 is CASSDPYRRSFD.

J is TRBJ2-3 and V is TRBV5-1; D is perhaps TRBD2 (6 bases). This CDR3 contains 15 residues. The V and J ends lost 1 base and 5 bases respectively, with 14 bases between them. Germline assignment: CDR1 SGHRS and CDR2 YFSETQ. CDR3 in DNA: TGCGCCAGCAGCTTGCGCGGGACGGCATTAGATACGCAGTATTTT. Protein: CASSLRGTALDTQYF.

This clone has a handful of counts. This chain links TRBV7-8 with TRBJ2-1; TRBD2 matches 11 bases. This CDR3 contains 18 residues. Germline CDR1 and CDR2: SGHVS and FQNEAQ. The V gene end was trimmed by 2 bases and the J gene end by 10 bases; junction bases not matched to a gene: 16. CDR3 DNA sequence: TGTGCCAGCAGCTTACCTCTCAGACTAGCGGGACGTCTCCGAGAGCAGTTCTTC. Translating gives CASSLPLRLAGRLREQFF.

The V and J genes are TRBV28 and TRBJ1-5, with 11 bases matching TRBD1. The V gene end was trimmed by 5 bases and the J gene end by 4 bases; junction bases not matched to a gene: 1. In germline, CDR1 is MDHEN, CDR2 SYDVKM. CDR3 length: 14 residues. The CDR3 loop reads CASSGTGGNQPQHF. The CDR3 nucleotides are TGTGCCAGCAGTGGGACAGGGGGGAATCAGCCCCAGCATTTT. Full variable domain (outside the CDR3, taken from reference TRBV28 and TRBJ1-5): DVKVTQSSRYLVKRTGEKVFLECVQDMDHENMFWYRQDPGLGLRLIYFSYDVKMKEKGDIPEGYSVSREKKERFSLILESASTNQTSMYLCASSGTGGNQPQHFGDGTRLSIL.

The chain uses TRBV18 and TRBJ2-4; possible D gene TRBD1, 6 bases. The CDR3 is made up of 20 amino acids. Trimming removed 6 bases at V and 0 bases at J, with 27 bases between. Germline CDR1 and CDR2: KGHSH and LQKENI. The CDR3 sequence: CASSLGNPTGTLTAKNIQYF. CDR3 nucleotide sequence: TGTGCCAGCTCCCTTGGGAACCCGACAGGAACCTTGACAGCCAAAAACATTCAGTACTTC.

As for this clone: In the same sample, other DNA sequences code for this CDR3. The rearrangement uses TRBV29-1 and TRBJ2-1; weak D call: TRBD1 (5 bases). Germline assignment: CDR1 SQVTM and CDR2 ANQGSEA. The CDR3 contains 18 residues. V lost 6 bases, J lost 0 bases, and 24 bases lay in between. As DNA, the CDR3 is TGCAGCGTCAAGGGGCTGGCGGATATATCGTACTCCTACAATGAGCAGTTCTTC. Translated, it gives CSVKGLADISYSYNEQFF.

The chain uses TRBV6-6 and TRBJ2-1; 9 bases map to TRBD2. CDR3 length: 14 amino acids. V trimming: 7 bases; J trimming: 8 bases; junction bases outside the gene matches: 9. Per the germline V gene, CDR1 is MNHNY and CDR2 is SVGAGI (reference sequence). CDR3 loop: CASNLAGVGHEQFF. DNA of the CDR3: TGTGCCAGCAATTTAGCGGGAGTGGGGCATGAGCAGTTCTTC.

CDR3 loop: CASSPGTSGSNEQFF. CDR3 DNA sequence: TGTGCCAGCTCACCAGGGACTAGCGGGAGTAATGAGCAGTTCTTC. The rearrangement uses TRBV18 and TRBJ2-1, with TRBD2 matching 14 bases. The ends lost 2 bases at V and 7 bases at J; junction bases unmatched: 1. The CDR3 runs to 15 residues. CDR1 KGHSH and CDR2 LQKENI come from the germline V gene.

In nucleotides, the CDR3 is TGTGCCAGTGGCGGCACACACCCCGATCAGCCCCAGCATTTT. Protein: CASGGTHPDQPQHF. The V and J genes are TRBV19 and TRBJ1-5; D gene uncertain. Germline CDR1 LNHDA, CDR2 SQIVND (reference sequence). This CDR3 comprises 14 residues. Trimming removed 8 bases from V and 5 bases from J, with 16 bases in between.

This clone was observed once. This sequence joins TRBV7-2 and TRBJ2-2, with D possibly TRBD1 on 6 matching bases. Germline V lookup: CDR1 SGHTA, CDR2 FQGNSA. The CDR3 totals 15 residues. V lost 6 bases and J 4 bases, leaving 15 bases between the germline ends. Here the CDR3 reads CASRLNLGGTGELFF. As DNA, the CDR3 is TGTGCCAGCAGGCTCAACCTAGGGGGCACCGGGGAGCTGTTTTTT.

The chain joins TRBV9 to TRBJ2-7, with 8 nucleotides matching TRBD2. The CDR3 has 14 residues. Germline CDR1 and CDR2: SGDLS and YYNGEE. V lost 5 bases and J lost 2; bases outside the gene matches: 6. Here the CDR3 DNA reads TGTGCCAGCAGTTCCACGGGACTAGCCTACGAGCAGTACTTC. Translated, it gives CASSSTGLAYEQYF.

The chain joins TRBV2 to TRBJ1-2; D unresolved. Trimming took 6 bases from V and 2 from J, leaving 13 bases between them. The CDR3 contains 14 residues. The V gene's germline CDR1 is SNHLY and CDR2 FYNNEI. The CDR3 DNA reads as TGTGCCAGCAGGGGGAGGGAAATAAACTATGGCTACACCTTC. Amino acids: CASRGREINYGYTF. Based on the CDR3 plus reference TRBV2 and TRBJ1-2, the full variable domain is EPEVTQTPSHQVTQMGQEVILRCVPISNHLYFYWYRQILGQKVEFLVSFYNNEISEKSEIFDDQFSVERPDGSNFTLKIRSTKLEDSAMYFCASRGREINYGYTFGSGTRLTVV.

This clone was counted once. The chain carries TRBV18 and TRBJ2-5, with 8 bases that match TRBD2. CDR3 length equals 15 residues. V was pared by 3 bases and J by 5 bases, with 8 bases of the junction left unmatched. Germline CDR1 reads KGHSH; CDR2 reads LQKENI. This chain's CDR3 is CASSPYESGGETQYF. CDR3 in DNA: TGTGCCAGCTCACCGTACGAGTCGGGGGGGGAGACCCAGTACTTC.

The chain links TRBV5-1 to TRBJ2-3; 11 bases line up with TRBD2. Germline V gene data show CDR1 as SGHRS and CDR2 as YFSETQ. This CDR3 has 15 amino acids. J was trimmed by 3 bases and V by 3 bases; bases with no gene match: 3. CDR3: CASSSGLAETDTQYF. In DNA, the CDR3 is TGCGCCAGCAGCTCGGGACTAGCGGAGACAGATACGCAGTATTTT. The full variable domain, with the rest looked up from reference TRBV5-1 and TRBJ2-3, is KAGVTQTPRYLIKTRGQQVTLSCSPISGHRSVSWYQQTPGQGLQFLFEYFSETQRNKGNFPGRFSGRQFSNSRSEMNVSTLELGDSALYLCASSSGLAETDTQYFGPGTRLTVL.

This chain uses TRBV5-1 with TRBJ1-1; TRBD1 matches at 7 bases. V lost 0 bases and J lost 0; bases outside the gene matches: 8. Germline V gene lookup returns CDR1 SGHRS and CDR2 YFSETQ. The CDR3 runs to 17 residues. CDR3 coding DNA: TGCGCCAGCAGCTTGGCCTCAAGGGGACAGCTGAACACTGAAGCTTTCTTT. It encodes CASSLASRGQLNTEAFF. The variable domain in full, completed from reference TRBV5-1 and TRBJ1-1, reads KAGVTQTPRYLIKTRGQQVTLSCSPISGHRSVSWYQQTPGQGLQFLFEYFSETQRNKGNFPGRFSGRQFSNSRSEMNVSTLELGDSALYLCASSLASRGQLNTEAFFGQGTRLTVV.

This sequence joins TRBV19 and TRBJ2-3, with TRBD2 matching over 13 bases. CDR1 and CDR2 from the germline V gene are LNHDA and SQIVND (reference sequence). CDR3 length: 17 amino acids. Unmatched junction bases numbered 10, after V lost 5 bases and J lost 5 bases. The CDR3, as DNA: TGTGCCAGTAGTCCCCACCGACTAGCGGGAGGTGTAGATACGCAGTATTTT. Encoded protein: CASSPHRLAGGVDTQYF.

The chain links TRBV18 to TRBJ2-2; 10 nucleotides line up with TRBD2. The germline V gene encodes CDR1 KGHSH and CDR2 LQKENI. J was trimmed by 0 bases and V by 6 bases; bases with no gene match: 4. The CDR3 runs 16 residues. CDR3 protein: CASSSGLATNTGELFF. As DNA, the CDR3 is TGTGCCAGCTCTTCGGGACTAGCGACGAACACCGGGGAGCTGTTTTTT.

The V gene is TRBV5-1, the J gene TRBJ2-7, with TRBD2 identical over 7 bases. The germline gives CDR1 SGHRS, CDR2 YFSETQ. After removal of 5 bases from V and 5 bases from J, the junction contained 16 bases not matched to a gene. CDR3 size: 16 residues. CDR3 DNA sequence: TGCGCCAGCAGTCGGTCGAGCGGGGCCCTGGAGCACGAGCAGTACTTC. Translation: CASSRSSGALEHEQYF.

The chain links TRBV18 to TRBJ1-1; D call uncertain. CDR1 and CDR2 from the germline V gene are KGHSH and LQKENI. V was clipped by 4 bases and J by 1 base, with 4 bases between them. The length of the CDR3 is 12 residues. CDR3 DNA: TGTGCCAGCTCACTACAGAACACTGAAGCTTTCTTT. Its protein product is CASSLQNTEAFF.